What follows describes a single T cell receptor beta chain. Its antigen is not known. A TCRbeta library incorporating unique molecular identifiers was prepared. TCRdb passed the PCR reads through MiXCR, listing each CDR3 protein once. Among a few hundred thousand distinct CDR3 sequences listed, around 25% were seen once. These data come from a study of T-cell reconstitution after alpha-beta-depleted transplantation in children. Study observations and caveats: At day 60, the high TCRbeta diversity found in some patients originated from recipient T cells and thymic progenitors that had survived. By one year post-transplant, T-cell counts and diversity largely arose from T cells that were newly produced.

The specimen was PBMCs, mostly from graft donor cells, collected 180 days after TCRalphabeta/CD19-depleted stem cell transplant. This clonotype originated in a male patient aged 10 to 17 who had a stem cell transplant for acute lymphoblastic leukemia, so the T cells may come from the graft donor.

The CDR3 DNA follows: TGTGCCAGCAGCTTTTTGGACACCTATCCCTACGAGCAGTACTTC. Its translation: CASSFLDTYPYEQYF. The genes are TRBV7-9 and TRBJ2-7, with a possible D match to TRBD1 (5 bases). The CDR3 totals 15 residues. With 3 bases removed from V and 2 bases from J, the gap between germline ends came to 14 bases. In germline, CDR1 is SEHNR, CDR2 FQNEAQ (reference sequence).